One sample yielded the 5 T cell receptor beta chains listed below, sequenced in a study of PD-1 blockade in classical Hodgkin lymphoma. Brentuximab vedotin exposure varied among the patients, all of whom had relapsed after autologous stem cell transplantation. The assay was immunoSEQ multiplex PCR, and TCRdb's table has in-frame clones only and misses some. Altogether over 50,000 clones are present, more than 65% being singletons, with the ten largest covering roughly 15%. The source was peripheral blood mononuclear cells (PBMCs), collected at baseline. The receptors here all came from a human donor with classical Hodgkin lymphoma.

This chain uses TRBV19 with TRBJ2-7, with 11 bases lining up with TRBD2. V trimming: 5 bases; J trimming: 4 bases; junction bases outside the gene matches: 4. Germline assignment: CDR1 LNHDA and CDR2 SQIVND (reference sequence). The CDR3 totals 14 residues. Written as DNA, the CDR3 is TGTGCCAGTAGTTCTAGCGGGAGGAGTTACGAGCAGTACTTC. Amino acids: CASSSSGRSYEQYF.

This clone was detected a few times. The chain has TRBV7-3 and TRBJ2-1; 8 nucleotides line up with TRBD2. The CDR3 has 16 amino acids. The trim removed 5 bases at V and 8 bases at J, leaving 14 bases unmatched. The germline CDR1 and CDR2 sequences are SGHTA and FQGTGA. CDR3 bases: TGTGCCAGCAGCCCGACCGGGACTAGAGAGGGGTATGAGCAGTTCTTC. It translates to CASSPTGTREGYEQFF.

The CDR3 reads CAISEMDYSNQPQHF. The DNA of the CDR3 is TGTGCCATCAGTGAAATGGATTATAGCAATCAGCCCCAGCATTTT. The gene calls are TRBV10-3 and TRBJ1-5; the D is unclear. Per the germline V gene, CDR1 is ENHRY and CDR2 is SYGVKD. The V end was cut by 3 bases, the J end by 0 bases, with 9 bases between. CDR3 length: 15 residues.

The V call is TRBV6-5, the J call TRBJ1-3; D gene unclear. This CDR3 is 14 amino acids long. Germline loops: CDR1 MNHEY, CDR2 SVGAGI. V was trimmed by 6 bases and J by 4 bases, leaving 13 bases between them. CDR3 amino acids: CASRGSNSGNTIYF. The CDR3 DNA follows: TGTGCCAGCAGGGGATCGAATTCCGGAAACACCATATATTTT.

The V call is TRBV19, the J call TRBJ2-2; D gene ambiguous. The CDR3 has 13 residues. Germline V gene lookup returns CDR1 LNHDA and CDR2 SQIVND (reference sequence). V shed 0 bases and J shed 5 bases, with 4 bases lying between them. The DNA for the CDR3 is TGTGCCAGTAGTATAGAGGTAACCGGGGAGCTGTTTTTT. This encodes CASSIEVTGELFF.